Presented here are 31 T cell receptor beta chains from one specimen sequenced in a study of cytomegalovirus exposure and HLA in healthy donors. PCR primers comprised 60 Vbeta and 13 Jbeta primers. Assay used: immunoSEQ multiplex PCR; TCRdb lists only in-frame clones, some missing. The repertoire holds some 76,000 clones, with approximately 84% as singletons. The sequencing input was PBMCs. The receptors stem from a woman aged 45-60 years in good health and CMV-seronegative.

The V call is TRBV19, the J call TRBJ2-4; D may be TRBD2 (6 bases). Germline values: CDR1 LNHDA, CDR2 SQIVND (reference sequence). V was trimmed by 5 bases and J by 0 bases, leaving 11 bases between them. This CDR3 comprises 15 residues. The CDR3 here is CASSSGTLAKNIQYF. The CDR3 nucleotides read TGTGCCAGTAGTTCCGGGACTCTAGCCAAAAACATTCAGTACTTC.

The rearrangement joins TRBV15 to TRBJ1-1, with D unresolved. This CDR3 region has 14 residues. CDR1 is LNHNV, CDR2 YYDKDF, per germline (reference sequence). The V and J ends lost 1 base and 2 bases respectively, with 8 bases between them. CDR3 protein: CATSRAGSNTEAFF. In nucleotides, the CDR3 is TGTGCCACCAGCAGAGCGGGTTCCAACACTGAAGCTTTCTTT.

V and J are TRBV11-2 and TRBJ2-1, with 13 bases that match TRBD2. V lost 1 base to trimming and J lost 7 bases; unmatched junction nucleotides: 7. CDR1 and CDR2 from the germline V gene are SGHAT and FQNNGV. There are 17 residues in the CDR3. The CDR3 region is CASSLGLAGGGSNEQFF. The CDR3 DNA follows: TGTGCCAGCAGCTTAGGACTAGCGGGGGGAGGATCAAATGAGCAGTTCTTC.

The chain couples TRBV4-1 to TRBJ1-3; 9 bases map to TRBD1. The CDR3 contains 15 residues. Germline CDR1 and CDR2: MGHRA and YSYEKL. V gave up 6 bases and J gave up 4 bases; unmatched junction bases: 7. The CDR3 reads CASRGGTGKGNTIYF. As DNA, the CDR3 is TGCGCCAGCAGAGGGGGGACAGGGAAAGGAAACACCATATATTTT.

J is TRBJ1-5 and V is TRBV23-1; the D is unclear. TRBV23-1 is designated an ORF whose function remains uncertain. CDR3 size: 11 residues. The V and J ends lost 6 bases and 4 bases respectively, with 4 bases between them. In nucleotides, the CDR3 is TGCGCCAGCAGCCCGAATCAGCCCCAGCATTTT. Translated: CASSPNQPQHF.

This clone appeared once. The gene calls are TRBV6-6 and TRBJ1-1; D is ambiguous. Germline lookup yields CDR1 MNHNY and CDR2 SVGAGI (reference sequence). V was pared by 4 bases and J by 2 bases, with 8 bases between. CDR3 size: 13 residues. The CDR3 sequence is CASSSQQNTEAFF. The CDR3 DNA reads as TGTGCCAGCAGTTCACAGCAAAACACTGAAGCTTTCTTT.

This clone was observed a handful of times. V usage is TRBV19 and J usage is TRBJ1-4; 9 bases agree with TRBD1. Germline trimming cut 6 bases from V and 6 bases from J; bases unmatched to any gene: 8. Looked up from germline, CDR1 is LNHDA and CDR2 is SQIVND (reference sequence). This CDR3 is 15 amino acids long. The CDR3 region has the DNA TGTGCCAGTAGCCTAGGCACAGGGGGCTATGAAAAACTGTTTTTT. This encodes CASSLGTGGYEKLFF.

This clone was recorded only once. The chain has TRBV7-8 and TRBJ1-1; the match to TRBD1 covers 7 bases. The germline CDR1 and CDR2 sequences are SGHVS and FQNEAQ. The V gene end was trimmed by 5 bases and the J gene end by 4 bases; junction bases not matched to a gene: 10. CDR3 size: 15 residues. The DNA for the CDR3 is TGTGCCAGCAGCCCCAGACAGGGTCAGGGCACTGAAGCTTTCTTT. Residues: CASSPRQGQGTEAFF.

The table lists this clone with a few counts. The chain carries TRBV10-3 and TRBJ1-4; D not resolved. The V end lost 0 bases, the J end lost 6 bases, and 20 bases lay between the germline ends. Germline assignment: CDR1 ENHRY and CDR2 SYGVKD. CDR3 length equals 18 residues. CDR3 DNA: TGTGCCATCAGTGAGTCGCTAGGCCCAACAAGGCTCCATGAAAAACTGTTTTTT. Residues: CAISESLGPTRLHEKLFF.

This chain uses TRBV27 with TRBJ2-7; TRBD2 is a possible D gene (7 bases). Germline assignment: CDR1 MNHEY and CDR2 SMNVEV (reference sequence). The CDR3 runs to 14 residues. Trimming stripped 3 bases from V and 7 bases from J, with 16 bases between. The CDR3 DNA sequence: TGTGCCAGCAGTTTCGGCGCGGGGGCAAGAGAGCAGTACGTC. It yields the protein CASSFGAGAREQYV.

This rearrangement joins TRBV6-6 to TRBJ2-7; D is undetermined. The CDR3 is made up of 14 amino acids. In germline, CDR1 is MNHNY, CDR2 SVGAGI (reference sequence). V was trimmed by 0 bases and J by 2 bases, leaving 8 bases between them. The CDR3, as DNA: TGTGCCAGCAGTTACTCGACACAGACCTACGAGCAGTACTTC. It is translated as CASSYSTQTYEQYF.

This clone was picked up one time. The rearrangement links TRBV28 to TRBJ2-7; TRBD1 might be the D (5 bases). Germline-derived CDR1 and CDR2 are MDHEN and SYDVKM. V was shortened by 3 bases and J by 3 bases, with 9 bases between the two germline ends. This CDR3 spans 13 amino acids. CDR3 DNA sequence: TGTGCCAGCAGTTTGACAGATAGCTACGAGCAGTACTTC. Protein sequence: CASSLTDSYEQYF.

The V and J genes are TRBV27 and TRBJ2-1; TRBD2 aligns across 7 bases. J lost 7 bases, V lost 6 bases, and 12 bases had no gene match. Germline CDR1 is MNHEY and CDR2 is SMNVEV (reference sequence). This CDR3 region has 15 residues. CDR3 sequence reads: CASRFGGGPMNEQFF. CDR3 sequence (DNA): TGTGCCAGCAGGTTTGGGGGAGGGCCAATGAATGAGCAGTTCTTC.

The chain uses TRBV7-2 and TRBJ1-2, with a possible D match to TRBD1 (6 bases). The CDR3 contains 13 residues. Deletions cut 3 bases from V and 4 bases from J, with 9 bases between. From germline, CDR1 is SGHTA and CDR2 FQGNSA. The chain's CDR3 is CASSFQGTYGYTF. The CDR3 DNA is TGTGCCAGCAGCTTCCAGGGGACCTATGGCTACACCTTC.

V gene TRBV4-3 combines with J gene TRBJ1-3; D possibly corresponds to TRBD1 (6 bases). This CDR3 is 17 amino acids long. With 3 bases removed from V and 0 bases from J, the gap between germline ends came to 15 bases. Per germline, CDR1 LGHNA and CDR2 YSLEER. The CDR3 DNA sequence: TGCGCCAGCAGCCAGAATCTACAGGGTTCCTCTGGAAACACCATATATTTT. Translating gives CASSQNLQGSSGNTIYF.

The V gene is TRBV19, the J gene TRBJ2-5; D is perhaps TRBD1 (6 bases). The germline gives CDR1 LNHDA, CDR2 SQIVND (reference sequence). The CDR3 loop spans 15 amino acids. V lost 5 bases and J lost 1, with 14 bases in between. CDR3: CASSQGTTIQETQYF. CDR3 in DNA: TGTGCCAGTAGTCAGGGGACGACCATCCAAGAGACCCAGTACTTC.

The gene calls are TRBV5-1 and TRBJ2-1, with D hard to call. Germline V gene sequence: CDR1 SGHRS, CDR2 YFSETQ. V gave up 0 bases and J gave up 0 bases, with 10 bases separating them. The CDR3 runs 16 residues. CDR3 in amino acids: CASSLEAASSYNEQFF. As DNA, the CDR3 is TGCGCCAGCAGCTTGGAAGCAGCGAGCTCCTACAATGAGCAGTTCTTC.

The CDR3 region has the DNA TGCGCCAGCAGCCAAGAACGAGGATCTAACTATGGCTACACCTTC. As protein: CASSQERGSNYGYTF. The V and J genes are TRBV4-3 and TRBJ1-2; D is unclear. The CDR3 extends over 15 amino acids. Germline V gives CDR1 LGHNA, CDR2 YSLEER. V lost 0 bases and J lost 0, with 8 bases in between.

The chain uses TRBV28 and TRBJ2-7; 11 bases match TRBD1. This CDR3 comprises 17 residues. Germline CDR1 reads MDHEN; CDR2 reads SYDVKM. Losses at the gene ends were 4 bases for V and 2 bases for J; bases not matched to a gene: 10. CDR3 DNA: TGTGCCAGCAGTTCACTGGACAGGGGGCCCCCCGCCTACGAGCAGTACTTC. Its protein is CASSSLDRGPPAYEQYF.

The chain is built from TRBV4-1 and TRBJ2-5; 12 nucleotides line up with TRBD1. The germline V gene has CDR1 MGHRA and CDR2 YSYEKL. This CDR3 spans 16 amino acids. Trimming took 1 base from V and 0 from J; bases not matched to a gene: 0. The CDR3 spells CASSQGDRGHQETQYF. The CDR3, as DNA: TGCGCCAGCAGCCAAGGGGACAGGGGGCACCAAGAGACCCAGTACTTC.

The chain joins TRBV5-6 to TRBJ2-3, with 7 bases fitting TRBD2. This CDR3 is 15 amino acids long. Germline V lookup: CDR1 SGHDT, CDR2 YYEEEE. Trimming at V came to 1 base and at J to 1 base, leaving 3 bases not matched to a gene. The CDR3 DNA reads TGTGCCAGCAGCTTGCTCAGCGGGGGCACAGATACGCAGTATTTT. Its protein is CASSLLSGGTDTQYF. The full variable domain, its missing parts supplied by reference TRBV5-6 and TRBJ2-3, is DAGVTQSPTHLIKTRGQQVTLRCSPKSGHDTVSWYQQALGQGPQFIFQYYEEEERQRGNFPDRFSGHQFPNYSSELNVNALLLGDSALYLCASSLLSGGTDTQYFGPGTRLTVL.

The CDR3 DNA follows: TGTGCCAGCAGCGCGATCAGGGGGATCAATTCACCCCTCCACTTT. Its translation is CASSAIRGINSPLHF. This chain uses TRBV7-2 with TRBJ1-6; TRBD1 aligns across 7 bases. The CDR3 is made up of 15 amino acids. Germline CDR1 is SGHTA and CDR2 is FQGNSA. J lost 7 bases, V lost 5 bases, and 8 bases had no gene match.

V and J are TRBV27 and TRBJ1-1, with D maybe TRBD1 (5 bases). V lost 2 bases and J lost 5, with 9 bases in between. Germline values: CDR1 MNHEY, CDR2 SMNVEV (reference sequence). CDR3 length: 13 residues. The CDR3 DNA is TGTGCCAGCAGTTTAAATGGGGGGACTGAAGCTTTCTTT. Translated: CASSLNGGTEAFF.

This chain joins TRBV7-9 and TRBJ2-7; the D gene is possibly TRBD1 (7 bases). The germline gives CDR1 SEHNR, CDR2 FQNEAQ (reference sequence). Trimming left V 5 bases short and J 2 bases short, with 10 bases between. This CDR3 contains 13 residues. Here the CDR3 DNA reads TGTGCCAGCAGCCCAGGGGGGCCCTACGAGCAGTACTTC. This codes for CASSPGGPYEQYF.

The chain uses TRBV2 and TRBJ1-1; no reliable D call. The ends were cut back, 3 bases at V and 4 bases at J, with 12 bases in the middle. The germline V gene encodes CDR1 SNHLY and CDR2 FYNNEI. This CDR3 is built from 14 residues. The CDR3, as DNA: TGTGCCAGCAGTGATTACAACGGGAGCACTGAAGCTTTCTTT. Translated, it gives CASSDYNGSTEAFF. Combining the CDR3 with reference TRBV2 and TRBJ1-1 gives the whole variable domain EPEVTQTPSHQVTQMGQEVILRCVPISNHLYFYWYRQILGQKVEFLVSFYNNEISEKSEIFDDQFSVERPDGSNFTLKIRSTKLEDSAMYFCASSDYNGSTEAFFGQGTRLTVV.

The gene calls are TRBV5-6 and TRBJ2-7; 8 nucleotides agree with TRBD2. With 4 bases clipped from V and 2 bases from J, the junction kept 8 bases outside the gene matches. CDR3 size: 15 residues. Germline CDR1 reads SGHDT; CDR2 reads YYEEEE. DNA of the CDR3: TGTGCCAGCAGCATTGGCGCGGGAGGCCCCTACGAGCAGTACTTC. Protein product: CASSIGAGGPYEQYF.

The J gene is TRBJ1-1, the V gene TRBV27; D uncertain. This CDR3 has 11 amino acids. V lost 6 bases, J lost 6 bases, and 8 bases lay in between. The germline V gene encodes CDR1 MNHEY and CDR2 SMNVEV (reference sequence). CDR3 bases: TGTGCCAGCAGGAACGGGGCTGAAGCTTTCTTT. It encodes CASRNGAEAFF.

This clone was recorded once. The chain is built from TRBV18 and TRBJ2-2; 13 nucleotides agree with TRBD2. V shed 3 bases and J 2 bases; nucleotides not matched to a gene: 3. Looked up from germline, CDR1 is KGHSH and CDR2 is LQKENI. The CDR3 sequence is 17 residues long. CDR3 coding DNA: TGTGCCAGCTCACCCGGGACTAGCGGGAAAAACACCGGGGAGCTGTTTTTT. It is translated as CASSPGTSGKNTGELFF. Full variable domain (outside the CDR3, taken from reference TRBV18 and TRBJ2-2): NAGVMQNPRHLVRRRGQEARLRCSPMKGHSHVYWYRQLPEEGLKFMVYLQKENIIDESGMPKERFSAEFPKEGPSILRIQQVVRGDSAAYFCASSPGTSGKNTGELFFGEGSRLTVL.

The chain couples TRBV19 to TRBJ2-1; 7 positions match TRBD2. The germline V gene encodes CDR1 LNHDA and CDR2 SQIVND (reference sequence). The CDR3 has 13 amino acids. The V gene end was trimmed by 4 bases and the J gene end by 3 bases; junction bases not matched to a gene: 0. CDR3 sequence: CASSSGGYNEQFF. The CDR3, as DNA: TGTGCCAGTAGTAGCGGGGGCTACAATGAGCAGTTCTTC.

This clone was seen only once. The V call is TRBV2, the J call TRBJ2-3; D is possibly TRBD2 (7 bases). CDR1 and CDR2 from the germline V gene are SNHLY and FYNNEI. Trimming cost V 7 bases and J 2 bases, with 16 bases left between them. The CDR3 has 15 residues. CDR3 sequence: CASTRGGMDTDTQYF. CDR3 in DNA: TGTGCCAGCACCCGCGGGGGCATGGACACAGATACGCAGTATTTT.

This clone was recorded a few times. The CDR3 DNA reads as TGTGCCAGCAGCTCAAATTTGGGGGGAGGGACAGATACGCAGTATTTT. Its translation is CASSSNLGGGTDTQYF. The rearrangement uses TRBV7-2 and TRBJ2-3; 7 nucleotides line up with TRBD2. The J segment lost 3 bases and the V segment lost 4 bases, leaving 10 bases of the junction unmatched. Looked up from germline, CDR1 is SGHTA and CDR2 is FQGNSA. The CDR3 is 16 residues long.